This record covers a single T cell receptor (beta chain). Its cognate antigen is unknown. This sample stems from a study of human thymus T cells. The study, taken as a whole, reports: Related research has reported that thymic repertoires overlap highly among unrelated individuals.

Obtained as resections during corrective heart surgery, the thymus tissue was then studied. Assay used: immunoSEQ multiplex PCR; TCRdb lists only in-frame clones, some missing. The table has approximately 71,000 clones, 85% to 95% seen once; the top ten hold around 0.03%. This TCR was recovered from a girl under three years old with a congenital heart defect but otherwise immunologically healthy. The sample comprised thymus tissue.

The CDR3 DNA is TGTGCCAGCAGCTCCCCCCGACAGGGCTGCTATGGCTACACCTTC. Amino acid sequence: CASSSPRQGCYGYTF. V is TRBV5-6 and J is TRBJ1-2, with 7 bases fitting TRBD1. The germline V gene has CDR1 SGHDT and CDR2 YYEEEE. V lost 3 bases, J lost 4 bases, and 9 bases stayed unmatched. This CDR3 is 15 amino acids long.